A selection of T cell receptor beta chains follows, all from one sample in a study of T cells in Graves' hyperthyroidism and ophthalmopathy. MiXCR, run by TCRdb on the multiplex PCR reads, gives a single entry per CDR3 protein. The repertoire holds roughly 560,000 distinct CDR3 sequences, with approximately 14% as singletons. Material for sequencing was blood. The receptors were gathered from a middle-aged woman with Graves' ophthalmopathy. Both conserved end residues are part of each CDR3. The D gene is left open where the match is weak. Size tells how often a clone was seen (once, few, many) or the class of an expanded clone, and some rows leave it out.

j_call clone_size v_call cdr3_length d_call cdr3_aa cdr3_nt
TRBJ2-2 - TRBV18 14 TRBD1 CASAGTGATGELFF TGTGCCAGCGCCGGGACAGGGGCCACCGGGGAGCTGTTTTTT
TRBJ1-2 many TRBV6-1 14 - CASTQGYRDYGYTF TGTGCCAGCACCCAGGGGTACAGGGACTATGGCTACACCTTC
TRBJ2-2 - TRBV20-1 15 - CSAPGRQKGTGGLFF TGCAGTGCTCCGGGACGCCAGAAGGGCACCGGGGGGCTGTTTTTT
TRBJ2-3 many TRBV7-8 13 - CASSLGRTESPYF TGTGCCAGCAGCTTAGGAAGGACAGAAAGCCCCTATTTT
TRBJ1-2 many TRBV7-2 15 - CASSSPTTANYGYTF TGTGCCAGCAGCTCCCCTACGACAGCTAACTATGGCTACACCTTC
TRBJ2-3 few TRBV10-3 15 TRBD2 CAISQLAGEADTQYF TGTGCCATCAGCCAACTAGCGGGAGAGGCAGATACGCAGTATTTT
TRBJ1-1 - TRBV9 15 - CAGSVGDGTRNEAFF TGTGCCGGCAGCGTAGGAGACGGGACACGGAATGAAGCTTTCTTT
TRBJ2-2 many TRBV6-5 14 - CASSYGKRTGELFF TGTGCCAGCAGTTATGGGAAAAGGACCGGGGAGCTGTTTTTT
TRBJ2-2 many TRBV28 13 - CASKSPGHGELFF TGTGCCAGCAAGTCACCTGGGCACGGGGAGCTGTTTTTT
TRBJ1-3 many TRBV15 14 - CATRSLDSGNTIYF TGTGCCACCAGGTCCCTCGACTCTGGAAACACCATATATTTT
TRBJ2-7 many TRBV28 17 TRBD1 CASSLSAPGQKSYEQYF TGTGCCAGCAGTTTATCAGCCCCGGGACAGAAGTCCTACGAGCAGTACTTC
TRBJ2-5 many TRBV12-3/TRBV12-4 16 TRBD1 CASSQRTGGPRGSQYF TGTGCCAGCAGCCAGCGGACAGGGGGGCCCCGCGGGTCCCAGTACTTC
TRBJ2-7 - TRBV10-2 15 TRBD1 CASSDRAGGMYEQYF TGCGCCAGCAGTGACAGGGCAGGGGGTATGTACGAGCAGTACTTC
TRBJ2-5 many TRBV4-1 15 TRBD2 CASSQLSGSGETQYF TGCGCCAGCAGCCAACTGAGCGGGAGTGGGGAGACCCAGTACTTC
TRBJ1-1 - TRBV6-1 12 - CASSPRTSEAFF TGTGCCAGCAGTCCCCGGACAAGCGAAGCTTTCTTT
TRBJ2-2 - TRBV12-3/TRBV12-4 12 - CATGFNTGELFF TGTGCCACCGGTTTCAACACCGGGGAGCTGTTTTTT
TRBJ2-7 many TRBV29-1 13 TRBD2 CSVELAGGYEQYF TGCAGCGTTGAACTAGCGGGAGGCTACGAGCAGTACTTC
TRBJ1-5 many TRBV28 16 TRBD1 CASSLNRGGYNQPQHF TGTGCCAGCAGTTTAAACAGGGGCGGCTACAATCAGCCCCAGCATTTT
TRBJ2-5 many TRBV25-1 15 - CASSEYMSGRETQYF TGTGCCAGCAGTGAATATATGTCAGGACGGGAGACCCAGTACTTC
TRBJ1-1 many TRBV11-2 15 - CASSLESGVLAEAFF TGTGCCAGCAGCTTAGAATCGGGGGTGTTGGCTGAAGCTTTCTTT
TRBJ1-1 few TRBV12-3/TRBV12-4 12 TRBD1 CASNLGQTEAFF TGTGCCAGCAACTTGGGACAGACTGAAGCTTTCTTT
TRBJ1-1 many TRBV19 10 - CASGDAEAFF TGTGCCAGTGGGGACGCTGAAGCTTTCTTT
TRBJ2-7 many TRBV27 13 - CASSLTFQREQYF TGTGCCAGCAGCCTAACGTTCCAGCGCGAGCAGTACTTC
TRBJ2-7 many TRBV6-2/TRBV6-3 16 TRBD2 CASKGGVWDYHREQYF TGTGCCAGCAAGGGTGGGGTATGGGACTACCACCGCGAGCAGTACTTC
TRBJ2-2 - TRBV3-1 14 - CASSQQGYTGELFF TGTGCCAGCAGCCAACAGGGTTACACCGGGGAGCTGTTTTTT
TRBJ2-7 many TRBV20-1 16 - CSARDRGGALPHEQYF TGCAGTGCTAGAGATAGGGGCGGAGCCCTACCCCACGAGCAGTACTTC
TRBJ2-2 - TRBV6-1 14 - CASIPQTNTGELFF TGTGCCAGCATCCCACAGACGAACACCGGGGAGCTGTTTTTT
TRBJ2-1 few TRBV6-5 17 - CASSSGRGGAASNEQFF TGTGCCAGCAGTTCAGGAAGAGGGGGAGCAGCTTCCAATGAGCAGTTCTTC
TRBJ2-3 few TRBV20-1 16 TRBD2 CSAGSGLAGPTDTQYF TGCAGTGCTGGGTCGGGACTAGCGGGACCCACAGATACGCAGTATTTT
TRBJ1-2 many TRBV6-2/TRBV6-3 14 - CASSYTAPYYGYTF TGTGCCAGCAGTTACACGGCACCCTACTATGGCTACACCTTC
TRBJ2-4 - TRBV6-1 15 - CASRTLGAGKNIQYF TGTGCCAGCAGGACCCTAGGGGCAGGGAAAAACATTCAGTACTTC
TRBJ2-3 many TRBV7-3 15 - CASSRSPTFTDTQYF TGTGCCAGCAGCCGAAGCCCGACTTTCACAGATACGCAGTATTTT
TRBJ2-7 many TRBV13 12 - CASSLRKREQYF TGTGCCAGCAGCTTACGGAAACGCGAGCAGTACTTC
TRBJ2-7 few TRBV6-5 15 - CASSYSMGNSYGQYF TGTGCCAGCAGTTACTCGATGGGTAACTCCTACGGGCAGTACTTC
TRBJ2-2 few TRBV30 13 - CAWSVDNTGELFF TGTGCCTGGAGTGTAGACAACACCGGGGAGCTGTTTTTT
TRBJ2-2 - TRBV7-2 12 - CASSRTAGELFF TGTGCCAGCAGCAGGACAGCCGGGGAGCTGTTTTTT
TRBJ1-1 many TRBV12-5 13 - CASGREMNTEAFF TGTGCTAGTGGTCGCGAGATGAACACTGAAGCTTTCTTT
TRBJ1-5 many TRBV6-1 10 - CASGRQPQHF TGTGCCAGCGGTCGTCAGCCCCAGCATTTT
TRBJ2-7 many TRBV20-1 13 TRBD2 CSASGRAPGEQYF TGCAGTGCTAGCGGGAGGGCCCCCGGGGAGCAGTACTTC
TRBJ2-7 many TRBV7-2 13 TRBD2 CASSLGPAGGVTF TGTGCCAGCAGCTTAGGCCCAGCGGGAGGGGTTACCTTC
TRBJ2-2 many TRBV6-5 12 - CASTGQFGELFF TGTGCCAGCACCGGACAGTTCGGGGAGCTGTTTTTT
TRBJ2-2 many TRBV28 13 - CATLEGGTGELFF TGTGCCACCCTGGAGGGTGGCACCGGGGAGCTGTTTTTT
TRBJ2-7 many TRBV7-3 14 - CASSPHSDWDEQYF TGTGCCAGCAGCCCTCACTCAGACTGGGACGAGCAGTACTTC
TRBJ1-4 few TRBV5-4 15 - CASSLARGANEKLFF TGTGCCAGCAGCTTGGCCAGGGGAGCTAATGAAAAACTGTTTTTT
TRBJ2-2 many TRBV28 16 TRBD1 CASRSGTGGVSGELFF TGTGCCAGCAGATCCGGGACAGGGGGCGTCAGCGGGGAGCTGTTTTTT
TRBJ2-5 many TRBV29-1 14 - CSVEGSGFQETQYF TGCAGCGTTGAAGGGTCGGGATTTCAAGAGACCCAGTACTTC
TRBJ1-5 many TRBV6-2/TRBV6-3 16 - CASSPVGDLEIQPQHF TGTGCCAGCAGTCCCGTCGGAGACCTCGAGATTCAGCCCCAGCATTTT
TRBJ2-7 many TRBV6-2/TRBV6-3 15 - CASRFSTLSSYEQYF TGTGCCAGCAGGTTCTCGACACTGAGCTCCTACGAGCAGTACTTC
TRBJ1-1 many TRBV6-2/TRBV6-3 12 - CASSWRLWEAFF TGTGCCAGCAGTTGGAGACTCTGGGAAGCTTTCTTT
TRBJ2-5 many TRBV2 13 TRBD2 CASRRTSQETQYF TGTGCCAGCAGGCGGACTAGTCAAGAGACCCAGTACTTC
TRBJ2-7 many TRBV5-1 14 - CASSLAVGIYEQYF TGCGCCAGCAGCTTGGCCGTAGGGATCTACGAGCAGTACTTC
TRBJ2-7 - TRBV20-1 14 TRBD2 CSAPKAGGSYEQYF TGCAGTGCCCCAAAAGCGGGAGGGTCGTACGAGCAGTACTTC
TRBJ2-5 many TRBV2 14 - CASSDPMGAETQYF TGTGCCAGCAGTGATCCGATGGGGGCCGAGACCCAGTACTTC
TRBJ2-7 many TRBV13 14 - CASSLGSGAREQYF TGTGCCAGCAGCTTAGGGTCGGGGGCACGCGAGCAGTACTTC
TRBJ2-2 - TRBV13 17 TRBD2 CASSVGLAGGPGGELFF TGTGCCAGCAGCGTAGGACTAGCGGGAGGGCCCGGCGGGGAGCTGTTTTTT
TRBJ2-7 few TRBV27 16 TRBD2 CASRLGRGSPSLEQYF TGTGCCAGTCGTCTGGGTCGCGGGAGTCCCTCCCTCGAGCAGTACTTC
TRBJ2-5 many TRBV4-2 16 TRBD2 CASSPRLAGARETQYF TGTGCCAGCAGCCCCCGACTAGCGGGAGCCCGGGAGACCCAGTACTTC
TRBJ2-7 many TRBV29-1 14 - CSVEGEDSPYEQYF TGCAGCGTTGAAGGGGAAGACAGCCCCTACGAGCAGTACTTC
TRBJ2-2 - TRBV2 15 - CASRGTRQNTGELFF TGTGCCAGCAGGGGGACTCGACAGAACACCGGGGAGCTGTTTTTT